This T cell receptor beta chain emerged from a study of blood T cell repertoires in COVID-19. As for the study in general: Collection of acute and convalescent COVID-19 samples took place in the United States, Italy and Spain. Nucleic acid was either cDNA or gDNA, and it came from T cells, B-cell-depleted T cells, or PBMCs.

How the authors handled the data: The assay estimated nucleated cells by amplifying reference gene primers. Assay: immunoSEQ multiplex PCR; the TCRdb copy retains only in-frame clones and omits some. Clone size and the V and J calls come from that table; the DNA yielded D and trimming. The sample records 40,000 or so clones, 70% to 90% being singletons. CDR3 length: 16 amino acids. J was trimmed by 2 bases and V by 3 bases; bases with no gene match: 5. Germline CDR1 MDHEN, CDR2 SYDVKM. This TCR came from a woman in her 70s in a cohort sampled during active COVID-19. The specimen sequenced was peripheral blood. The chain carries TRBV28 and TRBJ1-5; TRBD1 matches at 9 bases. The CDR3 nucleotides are TGTGCCAGCAGTTTGACAGGGGGTATGGGCAATCAGCCCCAGCATTTT. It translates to CASSLTGGMGNQPQHF.